This T cell receptor (beta chain) was found in a study of human T cells and chemical hapten exposure. Overall study context: Skin of the upper inner arm, roughly 2 cm by roughly 2 cm, received 2% DPC for sensitization. Small differences in pooled library volume mainly drove the variation in TCR yields per sample. Study-wide findings and caveats: There was no change with DPC sensitization in TCRs above 1 in 1000 frequency.

Stated time point: patch test 2, 6 weeks after DPC sensitization. The treatment here: therapeutic diphenylcyclopropenone sensitization with weekly scalp DPC. J was trimmed by 5 bases and V by 2 bases; bases with no gene match: 10. CDR1 and CDR2 (germline): MNHEY, SMNVEV (reference sequence). The CDR3 totals 16 residues. Original processing notes: Samples contained a median of about 96,000 TCRs, with a range of about 23,224 to 700,000. TCRdb independently ran MiXCR on the RACE reads; one entry per CDR3 protein. The V and J calls come from TCRdb's annotation, not from the publication. The sample lists 69,000 or so distinct CDR3 sequences, about a tenth occurring once. This clonotype was seen ten or more times. Antigen specificity is unknown.

The TCR sequence derives from a woman in her fifties or sixties with alopecia areata. Some clones in this sample may be carry-over from other donors' samples. The sample consisted of whole blood, taken in connection with sensitization to the hapten diphenylcyclopropenone (DPC). The V call is TRBV27, the J call TRBJ2-7, with 9 bases identical to TRBD1. CDR3 nucleotides: TGTGCCAGCAGTTTACTCCTAGGGACAGGGATGGACGAGCAGTACTTC. Residues: CASSLLLGTGMDEQYF.